The 4 T cell receptor beta chains below were found in one sample sequenced in a study of T-cell memory formation after mild COVID-19. TCRdb fed the 5' RACE reads into MiXCR, producing one record per CDR3 protein. Among 550,000 to 600,000 distinct CDR3 sequences listed, 20% to 25% were seen once. The source material was PBMCs or a T cell subset sorted from them (not recorded which). All receptors derive from an adult woman who had mild COVID-19 (a few samples of this study predate the infection). Cell type and time point are not known.

This clonotype was seen a handful of times. The gene calls are TRBV7-9 and TRBJ1-6; TRBD1 aligns across 9 bases. This CDR3 has 14 residues. V lost 4 bases to trimming and J lost 8 bases; unmatched junction nucleotides: 3. Germline loops: CDR1 SEHNR, CDR2 FQNEAQ (reference sequence). The CDR3 is CASSSQGAYSPLHF. DNA of the CDR3: TGTGCCAGCAGCTCACAGGGGGCCTATTCACCCCTCCACTTT.

This clonotype was recorded a few times. The CDR3 loop is CAWSDGAVLAGELQFF. The CDR3 coding sequence is TGTGCCTGGAGTGACGGAGCGGTCCTGGCGGGGGAGTTGCAGTTCTTC. The J gene is TRBJ2-1, the V gene TRBV30, with 7 bases matching TRBD2. Germline values: CDR1 GTSNPN, CDR2 SVGIG (reference sequence). The CDR3 is 16 residues long. J lost 12 bases, V lost 1 base, and 18 bases had no gene match.

This clonotype showed up just a few times. The genes are TRBV7-2 and TRBJ2-3; D gene ambiguous. The CDR3 loop spans 16 amino acids. CDR1 and CDR2 from the germline V gene are SGHTA and FQGNSA. Trimming took off 4 bases at V and 0 bases at J, with 14 bases between the two ends. The CDR3 coding sequence is TGTGCCAGCAGCTCGCAACTGCAAACCAGCACAGATACGCAGTATTTT. Encoded protein: CASSSQLQTSTDTQYF.

The rearrangement links TRBV7-8 to TRBJ2-7; TRBD1 agrees at 11 bases. Germline values: CDR1 SGHVS, CDR2 FQNEAQ. CDR3 length equals 17 residues. The V and J ends lost 4 bases and 0 bases, in that order; junction bases with no gene match: 8. The CDR3 nucleotides are TGTGCCAGCAGCTACGGGACAGGGGGTTTCAGCTCCTACGAGCAGTACTTC. Amino acid sequence: CASSYGTGGFSSYEQYF.